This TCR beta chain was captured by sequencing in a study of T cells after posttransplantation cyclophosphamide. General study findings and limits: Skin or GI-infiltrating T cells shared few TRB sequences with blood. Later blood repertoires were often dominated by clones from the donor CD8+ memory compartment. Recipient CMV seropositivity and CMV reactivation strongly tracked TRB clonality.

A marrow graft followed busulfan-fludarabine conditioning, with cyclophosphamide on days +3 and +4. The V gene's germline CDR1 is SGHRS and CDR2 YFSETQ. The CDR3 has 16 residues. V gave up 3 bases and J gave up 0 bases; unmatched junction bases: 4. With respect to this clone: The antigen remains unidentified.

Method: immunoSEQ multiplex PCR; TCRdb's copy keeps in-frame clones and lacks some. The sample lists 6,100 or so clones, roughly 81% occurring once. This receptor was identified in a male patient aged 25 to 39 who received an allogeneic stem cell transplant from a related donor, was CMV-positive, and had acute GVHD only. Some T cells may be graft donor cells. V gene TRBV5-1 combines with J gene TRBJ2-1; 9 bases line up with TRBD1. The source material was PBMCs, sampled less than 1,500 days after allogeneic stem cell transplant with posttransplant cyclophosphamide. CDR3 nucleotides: TGCGCCAGCAGCTCGACAGGGGGGAGCTCCTACAATGAGCAGTTCTTC. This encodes CASSSTGGSSYNEQFF.